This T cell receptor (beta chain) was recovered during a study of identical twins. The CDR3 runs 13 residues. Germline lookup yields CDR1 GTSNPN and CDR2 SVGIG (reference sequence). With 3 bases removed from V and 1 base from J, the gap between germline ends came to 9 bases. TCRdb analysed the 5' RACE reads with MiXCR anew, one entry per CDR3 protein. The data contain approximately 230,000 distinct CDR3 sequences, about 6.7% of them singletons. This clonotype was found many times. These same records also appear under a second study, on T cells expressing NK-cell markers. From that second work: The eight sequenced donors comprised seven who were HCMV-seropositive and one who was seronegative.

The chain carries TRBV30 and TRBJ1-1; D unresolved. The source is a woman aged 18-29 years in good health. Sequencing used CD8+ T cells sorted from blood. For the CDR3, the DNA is TGTGCCTGGAGCGCGGTCAAGAACACTGAAGCTTTCTTT. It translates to CAWSAVKNTEAFF.